Each of the 15 T cell receptor beta chains below was sequenced from the same sample in a study of T-cell memory formation after mild COVID-19. TCRdb processed the 5' RACE reads anew with MiXCR; each CDR3 protein has one entry. The data show hundreds of thousands of distinct CDR3 sequences, with 7% to 10% seen just once and approximately 22% held by the top ten. Sequences were obtained from PBMCs or a T cell subset sorted from them (not recorded which). Receptors were obtained from a man aged 18 to 30 who had mild COVID-19 (a few samples of this study predate the infection). Cell type and time point are not known.

The chain joins TRBV23-1 to TRBJ2-3; D gene uncertain. TRBV23-1 is sorted into the ORF group, with uncertain function. The CDR3 length is 14 residues. V was trimmed by 1 base and J by 4 bases, leaving 9 bases between them. The CDR3 here is CASSQFPFSDTQYF. In DNA, the CDR3 is TGCGCCAGCAGTCAATTCCCCTTCTCAGATACGCAGTATTTT.

The chain is built from TRBV4-2 and TRBJ2-3; D gene unclear. The CDR3 covers 14 residues. The V end lost 6 bases, the J end lost 0 bases, and 10 bases lay between the germline ends. Germline-derived CDR1 and CDR2 are LGHNA and YNFKEQ. The CDR3 loop is CASREWRSTDTQYF. CDR3 DNA: TGTGCCAGCAGAGAGTGGAGAAGCACAGATACGCAGTATTTT.

This clonotype was seen many times. J is TRBJ1-2 and V is TRBV29-1, with 8 bases lining up with TRBD1. The CDR3 is 14 residues long. In germline, CDR1 is SQVTM, CDR2 ANQGSEA. V was clipped by 5 bases and J by 7 bases; unmatched bases: 12. The CDR3 region has the DNA TGCAGCGTTACGGGACAGGCACCAACTATTGGCTACACCTTC. Protein: CSVTGQAPTIGYTF.

This clonotype showed up just a few times. The V and J genes are TRBV7-9 and TRBJ1-4, with TRBD1 as a possible D gene (6 bases). Germline V gives CDR1 SEHNR, CDR2 FQNEAQ (reference sequence). This CDR3 spans 15 amino acids. Trimming pared 4 bases from V and 0 bases from J, leaving 9 bases between. CDR3 nucleotide sequence: TGTGCCAGCAGCTCGGGGGCCGCAACTAATGAAAAACTGTTTTTT. Protein sequence: CASSSGAATNEKLFF.

This sequence joins TRBV7-3 and TRBJ1-6; weak D call: TRBD1 (6 bases). The CDR3 is made up of 13 amino acids. V was pared by 8 bases and J by 9 bases, with 14 bases between. Germline V lookup: CDR1 SGHTA, CDR2 FQGTGA. The CDR3 DNA follows: TGTGCCAGCCCCGACAGGAGATGTTCACCCCTCCACTTT. This encodes CASPDRRCSPLHF. The full variable domain, completed using reference TRBV7-3 and TRBJ1-6, is GAGVSQTPSNKVTEKGKYVELRCDPISGHTALYWYRQSLGQGPEFLIYFQGTGAADDSGLPNDRFFAVRPEGSVSTLKIQRTERGDSAVYLCASPDRRCSPLHFGNGTRLTVT.

This clonotype was seen only a few times. The CDR3 protein is CASSQEDRTSNQPQHF. DNA for the CDR3: TGCGCCAGCAGCCAAGAAGACAGGACTAGCAATCAGCCCCAGCATTTT. The rearrangement links TRBV4-1 to TRBJ1-5, with D maybe TRBD1 (6 bases). The CDR3 has 16 amino acids. Trimming pared 0 bases from V and 0 bases from J, leaving 9 bases between. The germline gives CDR1 MGHRA, CDR2 YSYEKL.

This clonotype was recorded at least ten times. V usage is TRBV5-1 and J usage is TRBJ2-1; a weak D match, TRBD2 (5 bases). The germline V and J ends were trimmed by 2 bases and 10 bases, with 16 bases remaining between them. The CDR3 consists of 14 residues. Per the germline V gene, CDR1 is SGHRS and CDR2 is YFSETQ. In DNA, the CDR3 is TGCGCCAGCAGCTTAGGGCTAGTACTAGAAGAGCAGTTCTTC. This sequence encodes CASSLGLVLEEQFF.

This clonotype was seen only a few times. The chain combines TRBV29-1 with TRBJ2-5; TRBD1 agrees at 7 bases. The J segment lost 7 bases and the V segment lost 2 bases, leaving 7 bases of the junction unmatched. The length of the CDR3 is 13 residues. Germline assignment: CDR1 SQVTM and CDR2 ANQGSEA. CDR3 loop: CSVEWGQSRTQYF. The CDR3 DNA sequence: TGCAGCGTTGAATGGGGACAGTCCAGGACCCAGTACTTC.

This clonotype was counted only a few times. The CDR3 nucleotides read TGTGCCAGCTCTCAGATGAACACTGAAGCTTTCTTT. This sequence encodes CASSQMNTEAFF. The J gene is TRBJ1-1, the V gene TRBV18; no firm D call. The CDR3 runs to 12 residues. Germline V gives CDR1 KGHSH, CDR2 LQKENI. V lost 6 bases to trimming and J lost 0 bases, with 5 bases between them.

This clonotype was recorded a few times. The chain uses TRBV4-3 and TRBJ2-7; D is possibly TRBD1 or TRBD2 (5 bases each). V was pared by 0 bases and J by 4 bases, with 19 bases between. The germline gives CDR1 LGHNA, CDR2 YSLEER. The CDR3 covers 17 residues. The DNA of the CDR3 is TGCGCCAGCAGCCAAGACTTCGGTAGGGACGTCCAATACGAGCAGTACGTC. Translating it yields CASSQDFGRDVQYEQYV.

The sample holds one count of this clonotype. The chain joins TRBV4-3 to TRBJ2-1; TRBD1 agrees at 8 bases. Germline CDR1 reads LGHNA; CDR2 reads YSLEER. The V segment lost 3 bases and the J segment 10 bases; nucleotides outside the gene matches: 17. The CDR3 has 17 residues. The CDR3 loop is CASSHPPGRGLGEEQFF. In DNA form, the CDR3 reads TGCGCCAGCAGCCACCCCCCCGGCAGGGGGCTCGGAGAAGAGCAGTTCTTC.

In this sample, this clonotype turned up a few times. CDR3 DNA sequence: TGTGCCAGCAAGGGGCAGTCTTACAATGAGCAGTTCTTC. Its translation: CASKGQSYNEQFF. This rearrangement joins TRBV7-2 to TRBJ2-1; a possible D gene is TRBD1 (5 bases). This CDR3 contains 13 residues. The V end was cut by 7 bases, the J end by 4 bases, with 11 bases between. Germline V gene sequence: CDR1 SGHTA, CDR2 FQGNSA. Variable domain in full (rest from reference TRBV7-2 and TRBJ2-1): GAGVSQSPSNKVTEKGKDVELRCDPISGHTALYWYRQSLGQGLEFLIYFQGNSAPDKSGLPSDRFSAERTGGSVSTLTIQRTQQEDSAVYLCASKGQSYNEQFFGPGTRLTVL.

This clonotype occurred a few times. This chain uses TRBV12-3 or TRBV12-4 with TRBJ1-6; D remains unclear. V lost 1 base and J lost 6, with 7 bases in between. This CDR3 is 14 amino acids long. The DNA of the CDR3 is TGTGCCAGCAGTTTAGGATGGGTTAATTCACCCCTCCACTTT. Translated, it gives CASSLGWVNSPLHF.

The CDR3 DNA sequence: TGTGCCAGCAGCACGAACAATGAGCAGTTCTTC. Translated: CASSTNNEQFF. The V gene is TRBV12-3 or TRBV12-4, the J gene TRBJ2-1; no definite D call. The CDR3 consists of 11 residues. The V and J ends lost 6 bases and 5 bases respectively, with 5 bases between them.

In this sample, this clonotype turned up many times. The V call is TRBV10-2, the J call TRBJ2-3; D remains ambiguous. Germline V gene sequence: CDR1 WSHSY, CDR2 SAAADI. This CDR3 contains 14 residues. V lost 8 bases, J lost 3 bases, and 15 bases lay in between. CDR3 DNA: TGCGCCAGCGGCTCCTCCTATAGAACAGATACGCAGTATTTT. This sequence encodes CASGSSYRTDTQYF.